This TCR beta chain was retrieved from a study of T cell repertoires in cytomegalovirus infection. Looking at the study overall: Indications of both CMV infection and matching HLA type were provided by public TCR beta signatures.

Each CDR3 protein is one row after TCRdb ran MiXCR on the reads. Of roughly 77,000 distinct CDR3 sequences listed, approximately 3.6% are singletons. This clonotype was seen many times. Its antigen is still unknown. Regarding the study as a whole: The ex vivo response was dominated by HLA-C-restricted CMV-specific TCR beta clonotypes. Cumulative frequency of public TCR beta families picked out carriers of CMV plus the relevant HLA.

The sequenced material came from PBMCs. The receptor comes from a human donor in good health (CMV status not recorded). Some clones in this sample may be carry-over from other donors' samples.

The CDR3 sequence is CASSLSWGETQYF. The CDR3 region has the DNA TGCGCCAGCAGCCTAAGTTGGGGGGAGACCCAGTACTTC. The V call is TRBV4-1, the J call TRBJ2-5, with D perhaps assigned TRBD1 or TRBD2 (5 bases each). The V end lost 4 bases, the J end lost 5 bases, and 11 bases lay between the germline ends. From germline, CDR1 is MGHRA and CDR2 YSYEKL. This CDR3 is built from 13 residues.